This T cell receptor (beta chain) was identified in a study of blood T cell repertoires in COVID-19. Across the study: T cells, B-cell-depleted T cells, or PBMCs provided the cDNA or gDNA that served as material.

In germline, CDR1 is MNHEY, CDR2 SVGAGI. The CDR3 length is 15 residues. Trimming took off 6 bases at V and 7 bases at J, with 19 bases between the two ends. Profiling relied on immunoSEQ multiplex PCR, and the TCRdb table lists in-frame clones only, not all of them. This sample carries 190,000 or so clones, about 90% of them seen once, and the ten largest clones take roughly 8.8%. Cohort assignment relied on participant-reported clinical history. Resolution of symptoms, clearance, or two negative PCRs was present in recovered Cohort 3 donors. The sequence was obtained from a woman between 18 and 30 years old who had recovered from COVID-19. Sample: PBMCs or T cells enriched from blood (not recorded which). The chain is built from TRBV6-5 and TRBJ1-5, with unresolved D. The CDR3 bases are TGTGCCAGCAGCTCCGATGACCAGGCGGGCCAGCCCCAGCATTTT. This encodes CASSSDDQAGQPQHF.